This TCR beta chain was observed in a study of CD8+ T cells in alopecia areata. Study-level findings and limits: Across lesional scalp, and particularly alopecia totalis/universalis, clonality surpassed that of normal scalp. Scalp samples also yield sequences of resident alphabeta T cells from normal skin.

Between the trimmed V and J ends, which lost 3 bases and 7 bases, there was a span of 9 bases. This CDR3 spans 13 amino acids. Germline-derived CDR1 and CDR2 are SNHLY and FYNNEI. Sequencing templates came from extracted RNA that was reverse transcribed into cDNA. Profiling relied on immunoSEQ multiplex PCR, and the TCRdb table lists in-frame clones only, not all of them. This sample has roughly 150,000 clones, with 45% to 60% found just once. This clone was seen more than once but under ten times. The target antigen is unknown. Sequenced material: CD4+ T cells sorted from blood. This TCR derives from a human donor in good health. The chain links TRBV2 to TRBJ2-2, with unresolved D. CDR3 sequence (DNA): TGTGCCAGCAGTGAGATAGTTAACGGGGAGCTGTTTTTT. Its translation: CASSEIVNGELFF.